The next 14 T cell receptor beta chains were all read from a single sample in a study of monozygotic twins with inflammatory bowel disease. Reanalyzing the 5' RACE reads, TCRdb keeps one entry per CDR3 protein, without DNA. The sample data list approximately 160,000 distinct CDR3 sequences. Sample: blood. These receptors were collected from a human donor with ulcerative colitis or Crohn's disease, or a healthy co-twin of an affected twin (not recorded which).

CDR3 sequence reads: CASSPAGGRPNSPLHF. The chain carries TRBV5-6 and TRBJ1-6. Germline assignment: CDR1 SGHDT and CDR2 YYEEEE. CDR3 length: 16 amino acids.

V gene TRBV12-3 or TRBV12-4 combines with J gene TRBJ1-6; TCRdb outputs TRBD1, but without DNA this stays unchecked. CDR3 size: 14 residues. CDR3 sequence: CASSSTGGNSPLHF.

The V and J genes are TRBV7-9 and TRBJ2-7; with no DNA, the TCRdb D assignment of TRBD2 cannot be verified. Looked up from germline, CDR1 is SEHNR and CDR2 is FQNEAQ (reference sequence). The CDR3 totals 17 residues. CDR3 protein: CASSSPGLAGGPYEQYF.

This rearrangement joins TRBV30 to TRBJ1-5; as DNA is missing, the TRBD1 call by TCRdb cannot be tested. The CDR3 extends over 14 amino acids. Germline loops: CDR1 GTSNPN, CDR2 SVGIG (reference sequence). CDR3 loop: CAWASGQGNQPQHF.

The chain recombines TRBV10-1 with TRBJ2-1. This CDR3 is built from 14 residues. In germline, CDR1 is WNHNN, CDR2 SYGVQD (reference sequence). The CDR3 loop reads CASSERDPYNEQFF.

The chain recombines TRBV29-1 with TRBJ1-2. Germline V gene lookup returns CDR1 SQVTM and CDR2 ANQGSEA. CDR3 size: 14 residues. CDR3 protein: CSVERGVSNYGYTF.

V and J are TRBV28 and TRBJ2-2; no DNA is available, so the TRBD2 call from TCRdb remains unchecked. CDR3 length: 19 amino acids. Looked up from germline, CDR1 is MDHEN and CDR2 is SYDVKM. The CDR3 region is CASSLWGLAGSKNTGELFF.

The chain recombines TRBV20-1 with TRBJ2-7; TCRdb designates TRBD1, a call that cannot be tested without DNA. The CDR3 is made up of 13 amino acids. Germline V CDR1 and CDR2: DFQATT, SNEGSKA (reference sequence). The CDR3 protein is CSGGAPLTYEQYF.

The chain carries TRBV5-1 and TRBJ2-1; TCRdb indicates TRBD2, and absent DNA this call remains unverified. CDR3 length equals 15 residues. CDR1 and CDR2 from the germline V gene are SGHRS and YFSETQ. CDR3 sequence: CASSLGTRRVNEQFF. The full variable domain, its missing parts supplied by reference TRBV5-1 and TRBJ2-1, is KAGVTQTPRYLIKTRGQQVTLSCSPISGHRSVSWYQQTPGQGLQFLFEYFSETQRNKGNFPGRFSGRQFSNSRSEMNVSTLELGDSALYLCASSLGTRRVNEQFFGPGTRLTVL.

The gene calls are TRBV28 and TRBJ2-2. The CDR3 has 12 residues. Germline V gives CDR1 MDHEN, CDR2 SYDVKM. CDR3 region: CASRLSTGELFF.

The chain recombines TRBV5-1 with TRBJ2-7; the TCRdb call, TRBD1, lacks DNA for checking. From germline, CDR1 is SGHRS and CDR2 YFSETQ. This CDR3 contains 14 residues. The CDR3 here is CASSAAGTTYEQYF.

V usage is TRBV3-1 and J usage is TRBJ2-2; TCRdb outputs TRBD1, but without DNA this stays unchecked. Germline V CDR1 and CDR2: LGHDT, YNNKEL (reference sequence). This CDR3 region has 13 residues. The CDR3 protein is CASSQPGTGELFF.

V usage is TRBV27 and J usage is TRBJ1-5. The V gene's germline CDR1 is MNHEY and CDR2 SMNVEV (reference sequence). This CDR3 is built from 17 residues. The CDR3 region is CASSSGEGLRSNQPQHF.

V is TRBV15 and J is TRBJ2-1; TCRdb calls TRBD1, which cannot be checked without DNA. From germline, CDR1 is LNHNV and CDR2 YYDKDF (reference sequence). CDR3 length equals 14 residues. CDR3 amino acids: CATLRDRASNEQFF.